The present entry profiles one TCR beta chain with its context. The V segment lost 4 bases and the J segment 11 bases; nucleotides outside the gene matches: 4. Germline loops: CDR1 DFQATT, CDR2 SNEGSKA (reference sequence). The CDR3 has 10 residues. The sample belongs to a study of blood T cell repertoires in COVID-19. Repertoires were generated with immunoSEQ multiplex PCR, while TCRdb's copy carries only in-frame clones and drops some. The table lists hundreds of thousands of clones, around 86% of them singletons, with approximately 2.1% in the top ten. Adults between about 18 and 95 years of age took part from 20 to 25 US areas. Membership in each cohort depended on participant-reported clinical history. What the recovered Cohort 3 donors had was two negative PCRs, clearance, or symptom resolution.

The receptor was derived from a woman aged 45-60 years who had recovered from COVID-19. The sequencing input was PBMCs or T cells enriched from blood (not recorded which). The chain joins TRBV20-1 to TRBJ1-1; the match to TRBD1 covers 7 bases. Written as DNA, the CDR3 is TGCAGTGCTATGGACAGGCTCGCTTTCTTT. This translates into CSAMDRLAFF.